This T cell receptor beta chain was sequenced for a study of T cell repertoires in cytomegalovirus infection. J was trimmed by 1 base and V by 6 bases; bases with no gene match: 14. This CDR3 has 18 residues. Germline V gives CDR1 SGHNT, CDR2 YYREEE (reference sequence). As to this clonotype: Antigen unknown.

MiXCR, run by TCRdb on the reads, gives a single entry per CDR3 protein. The sample has hundreds of thousands of distinct CDR3 sequences, 30% to 40% seen once. This clonotype was obtained from a human donor in good health (CMV status not recorded). Some clones in this sample may be carry-over from other donors' samples. This chain joins TRBV5-4 and TRBJ2-1; 9 bases fit TRBD2. Sequencing was performed on cultured PBMCs, taken from culture after CMV antigen stimulation. CDR3: CASKRGAGGPVSYNEQFF. The CDR3 nucleotides read TGTGCCAGCAAGCGGGGTGCGGGGGGGCCTGTATCCTACAATGAGCAGTTCTTC.